Shown below are 6 T cell receptor beta chains from a single sample sequenced in a study of blood T cell repertoires in COVID-19. Sequencing used immunoSEQ multiplex PCR; TCRdb keeps in-frame clones, though not all of them. This table has some 270,000 clones, about nine tenths appearing once. The material sequenced was peripheral blood. These receptors came from a woman aged 60-75 years who had recovered from COVID-19.

This clone was seen a handful of times. CDR3 bases: TGTGCCAGCGCGGGCCCCGCCAACGTCCTGACTTTC. Residues: CASAGPANVLTF. This sequence joins TRBV14 and TRBJ2-6; D is possibly TRBD2 (5 bases). Germline V gene sequence: CDR1 SGHDN, CDR2 FVKESK. This CDR3 contains 12 residues. V was cut by 8 bases and J by 7 bases, with 9 bases left in between.

V usage is TRBV7-9 and J usage is TRBJ2-7, with D tentatively TRBD2 (6 bases). The CDR3 has 15 amino acids. Between the trimmed V and J ends, which lost 5 bases and 4 bases, there was a span of 18 bases. Germline assignment: CDR1 SEHNR and CDR2 FQNEAQ (reference sequence). CDR3 DNA sequence: TGTGCCAGCAGCGCCGGACCCCAGACTAGTTACGAGCAGTACTTC. Protein sequence: CASSAGPQTSYEQYF.

V gene TRBV6-6 combines with J gene TRBJ2-1, with D perhaps matching TRBD2 (6 bases). Trimming removed 0 bases at V and 9 bases at J, with 12 bases between. The germline gives CDR1 MNHNY, CDR2 SVGAGI (reference sequence). This CDR3 comprises 14 residues. CDR3 protein: CASSYSRGGREQFF. Written as DNA, the CDR3 is TGTGCCAGCAGTTACTCCCGGGGAGGACGTGAGCAGTTCTTC.

This clone was seen once. The CDR3 sequence is CASSRGTSGGASDTQYF. In DNA form, the CDR3 reads TGTGCCAGCAGCCGGGGGACTAGCGGGGGGGCCTCAGATACGCAGTATTTT. This sequence joins TRBV4-2 and TRBJ2-3; 16 bases fit TRBD2. The CDR3 contains 17 residues. With V trimmed by 4 bases and J by 4 bases, 5 bases remained unmatched. Germline-derived CDR1 and CDR2 are LGHNA and YNFKEQ.

In this sample, this clone turned up once. The same CDR3 is also encoded by other DNA sequences in this sample. This chain links TRBV27 with TRBJ2-7; D uncertain. V was cut by 5 bases and J by 0 bases, with 5 bases left in between. CDR3 length equals 12 residues. Germline V lookup: CDR1 MNHEY, CDR2 SMNVEV (reference sequence). In DNA, the CDR3 is TGTGCCAGCAGTCCCTCCTCCTACGAGCAGTACTTC. Protein sequence: CASSPSSYEQYF.

This chain joins TRBV7-3 and TRBJ2-2, with TRBD2 matching over 9 bases. This CDR3 has 15 amino acids. Germline V gene data show CDR1 as SGHTA and CDR2 as FQGTGA. The J segment lost 5 bases and the V segment lost 3 bases, leaving 4 bases of the junction unmatched. The CDR3 nucleotides are TGTGCCAGCAGCTTGGGGCTAGCGGGGACCGGGGAGCTGTTTTTT. This sequence encodes CASSLGLAGTGELFF.